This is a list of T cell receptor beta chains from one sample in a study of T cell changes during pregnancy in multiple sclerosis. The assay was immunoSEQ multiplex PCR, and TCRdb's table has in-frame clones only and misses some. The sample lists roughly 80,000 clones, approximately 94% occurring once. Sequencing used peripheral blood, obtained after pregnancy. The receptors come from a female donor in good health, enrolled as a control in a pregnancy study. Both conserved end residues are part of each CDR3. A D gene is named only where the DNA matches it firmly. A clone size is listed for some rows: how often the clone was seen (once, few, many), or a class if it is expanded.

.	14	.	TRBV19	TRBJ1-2	CASTLSRGFYGYTF	TGTGCCAGTACCCTATCCCGGGGGTTCTATGGCTACACCTTC
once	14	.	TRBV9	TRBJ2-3	CASSVVQFVYTQYF	TGTGCCAGCAGCGTAGTCCAGTTCGTATATACGCAGTATTTT
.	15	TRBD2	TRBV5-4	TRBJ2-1	CASSLVVAGVNEQFF	TGTGCCAGCAGCTTGGTGGTAGCGGGAGTCAATGAGCAGTTCTTC
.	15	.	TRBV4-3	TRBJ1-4	CASSQAAPSSGKLFF	TGCGCCAGCAGCCAAGCGGCACCAAGCTCGGGAAAACTGTTTTTT
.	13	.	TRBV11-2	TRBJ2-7	CASSLDSSYEQYF	TGTGCCAGCAGTCTTGACAGCTCCTACGAGCAGTACTTC
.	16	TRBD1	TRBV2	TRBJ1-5	CASSEARGTGDQPQHF	TGTGCCAGCAGTGAAGCGCGGGGGACAGGGGATCAGCCCCAGCATTTT
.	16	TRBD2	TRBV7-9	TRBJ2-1	CASSQQGAGGFNEQFF	TGTGCCAGCAGCCAACAAGGGGCGGGGGGCTTCAATGAGCAGTTCTTC
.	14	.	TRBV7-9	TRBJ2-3	CASSWDTDTDTQYF	TGTGCCAGCAGCTGGGACACCGACACAGATACGCAGTATTTT
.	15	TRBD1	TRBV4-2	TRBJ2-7	CASSPGQGPAYEQYF	TGTGCCAGCAGCCCGGGACAGGGCCCCGCCTACGAGCAGTACTTC
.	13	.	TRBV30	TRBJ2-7	CAWSVLNRDEQYF	TGTGCCTGGAGTGTACTTAACAGGGACGAGCAGTACTTC
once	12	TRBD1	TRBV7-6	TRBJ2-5	CASRDRVATQYF	TGTGCCAGCAGGGACAGGGTAGCGACCCAGTACTTC
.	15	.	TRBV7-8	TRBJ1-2	CASSLGGLINYGYTF	TGTGCCAGCAGCTTAGGAGGACTGATCAACTATGGCTACACCTTC
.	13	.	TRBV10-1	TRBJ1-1	CASSASQNTEAFF	TGCGCCAGCAGTGCGTCCCAGAACACTGAAGCTTTCTTT
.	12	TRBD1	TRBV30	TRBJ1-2	CAWKAGGYGYTF	TGTGCCTGGAAGGCAGGGGGTTATGGCTACACCTTC
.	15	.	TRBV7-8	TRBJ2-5	CASSLVPGDGETQYF	TGTGCCAGCAGCTTAGTTCCGGGAGATGGAGAGACCCAGTACTTC
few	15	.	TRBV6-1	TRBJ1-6	CASSEAWRGNSPLHF	TGTGCCAGCAGTGAAGCTTGGCGGGGTAATTCACCCCTCCACTTT
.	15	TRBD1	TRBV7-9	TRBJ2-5	CASSLGDRVWETQYF	TGTGCCAGCAGCTTAGGGGACAGGGTTTGGGAGACCCAGTACTTC
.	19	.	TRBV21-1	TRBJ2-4	CASRLQRDRDSSAKNIQYF	TGTGCCAGCCGTCTCCAACGGGACAGGGATTCCTCAGCCAAAAACATTCAGTACTTC
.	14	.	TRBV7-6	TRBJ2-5	CASSLGGGLETQYF	TGTGCCAGCAGCTTAGGGGGGGGGCTGGAGACCCAGTACTTC
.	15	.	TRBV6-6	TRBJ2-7	CASSYSLHSQYEQYF	TGTGCCAGCAGTTACTCTCTACACAGTCAGTACGAGCAGTACTTC
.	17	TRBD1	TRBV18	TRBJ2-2	CASSSMGTGYNTGELFF	TGTGCCAGCTCAAGCATGGGGACAGGCTACAACACCGGGGAGCTGTTTTTT
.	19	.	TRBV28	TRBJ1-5	CASSPLWAEKLYSNQPQHF	TGTGCCAGCAGCCCCCTTTGGGCAGAAAAACTTTATAGCAATCAGCCCCAGCATTTT
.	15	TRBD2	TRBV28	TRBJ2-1	CASSLTSGGYNEQFF	TGTGCCAGCAGTTTAACTAGCGGGGGGTACAATGAGCAGTTCTTC
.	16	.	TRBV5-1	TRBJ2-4	CASSPTQAVAKNIQYF	TGCGCCAGCAGCCCCACTCAGGCAGTAGCCAAAAACATTCAGTACTTC
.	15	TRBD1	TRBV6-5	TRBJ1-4	CASSSPGTGGEKLFF	TGTGCCAGCAGTTCCCCCGGGACAGGAGGTGAAAAACTGTTTTTT
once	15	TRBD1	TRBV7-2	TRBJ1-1	CASSFPGTGGTEAFF	TGTGCCAGCAGCTTCCCCGGGACAGGGGGGACTGAAGCTTTCTTT
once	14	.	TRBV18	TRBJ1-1	CASSVVQGHTEAFF	TGTGCCAGCTCAGTCGTCCAGGGGCACACTGAAGCTTTCTTT
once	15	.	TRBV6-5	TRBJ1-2	CASSLDRNFFHGYTF	TGTGCCAGCAGTCTAGACAGGAACTTTTTCCATGGCTACACCTTC
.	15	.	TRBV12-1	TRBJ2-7	CASSGDRGQVGEQYF	TGTGCCAGCAGCGGGGACAGGGGGCAGGTCGGTGAGCAGTACTTC
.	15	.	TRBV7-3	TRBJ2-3	CASSLIGGSTDTQYF	TGTGCCAGCAGCTTAATAGGGGGTAGCACAGATACGCAGTATTTT
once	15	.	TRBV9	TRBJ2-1	CASSVLGESYNEQFF	TGTGCCAGCAGCGTGCTCGGGGAGTCCTACAATGAGCAGTTCTTC
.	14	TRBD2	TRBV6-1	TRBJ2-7	CASSVLAGVGEQYF	TGTGCCAGCAGCGTCCTAGCGGGAGTAGGCGAGCAGTACTTC
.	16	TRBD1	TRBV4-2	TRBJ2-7	CASSQGSGTVPYEQYF	TGTGCCAGCAGCCAAGGGTCCGGGACAGTTCCCTACGAGCAGTACTTC
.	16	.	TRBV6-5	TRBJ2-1	CASSYSGGSPYNEQFF	TGTGCCAGCAGTTACTCGGGGGGAAGCCCCTACAATGAGCAGTTCTTC
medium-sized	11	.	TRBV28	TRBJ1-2	CASSRGSGYTF	TGTGCCAGCAGTCGGGGATCTGGCTACACCTTC
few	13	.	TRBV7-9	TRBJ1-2	CASSQQEGDGYTF	TGTGCCAGCAGCCAGCAAGAGGGGGATGGCTACACCTTC
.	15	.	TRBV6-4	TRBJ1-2	CASTPSGGLNYGYTF	TGTGCCAGCACCCCCTCGGGGGGGCTTAACTATGGCTACACCTTC
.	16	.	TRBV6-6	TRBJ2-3	CASSYSQRTSTDTQYF	TGTGCCAGCAGTTACTCGCAGCGTACTAGCACAGATACGCAGTATTTT
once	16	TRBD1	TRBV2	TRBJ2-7	CASSEIGDRGFYEQYF	TGTGCCAGCAGTGAAATTGGGGACAGGGGGTTCTACGAGCAGTACTTC
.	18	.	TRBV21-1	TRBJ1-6	CASSKECMIQVYNSPLHF	TGTGCCAGCAGCAAAGAGTGCATGATACAGGTTTATAATTCACCCCTCCACTTT
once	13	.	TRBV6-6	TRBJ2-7	CASGREFTDEQYF	TGTGCCAGCGGGCGGGAATTCACAGACGAGCAGTACTTC
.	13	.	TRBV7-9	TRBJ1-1	CASSSQGRTEAFF	TGTGCCAGCAGCTCCCAGGGTAGGACTGAAGCTTTCTTT
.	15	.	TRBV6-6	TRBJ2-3	CASSLVGGSTDTQYF	TGTGCCAGCAGTCTGGTAGGGGGTAGCACAGATACGCAGTATTTT
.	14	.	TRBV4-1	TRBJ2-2	CASSQSQDTGELFF	TGCGCCAGCAGCCAATCGCAGGACACCGGGGAGCTGTTTTTT
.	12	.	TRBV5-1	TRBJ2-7	CASNSPTEEQYF	TGCGCCAGCAATAGCCCCACGGAAGAGCAGTACTTC
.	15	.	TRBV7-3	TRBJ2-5	CASTLGTGTYETQYF	TGTGCCAGCACCCTGGGGACCGGGACATACGAGACCCAGTACTTC
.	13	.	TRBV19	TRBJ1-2	CASSYEFGNGYTF	TGTGCCAGTTCTTACGAGTTTGGTAATGGCTACACCTTC